The rows below give T cell receptor beta chains drawn from one sample of a study of cytomegalovirus exposure and HLA in healthy donors. Sequencing was performed with immunoSEQ multiplex PCR; in TCRdb, only in-frame clones are kept and a portion is missing. Here the sample spans roughly 200,000 clones, around 88% being singletons. The sample taken for sequencing was PBMCs. The receptors derive from a woman under 30 in good health and CMV-seronegative. The CDR3 runs from the conserved cysteine through the conserved F or W. D genes are given only for firm matches. Some rows mark clone size as missing; the rest say once, few, many or name a class of expanded clone.

clone size: many
V gene: TRBV19
J gene: TRBJ1-1
D gene: NA
CDR3 DNA: TGTGCCAGTAGTATTGGGCTGCGCGGACAGAGAAAGGTGGGGAAGACTGAAGCTTTCTTT
CDR3 protein: CASSIGLRGQRKVGKTEAFF

clone size: NA
V gene: TRBV15
J gene: TRBJ2-5
D gene: TRBD2
CDR3 DNA: TGTGCCACCAGCGGGCTAGCGGGGGCCCAGATAGAGACCCAGTACTTC
CDR3 protein: CATSGLAGAQIETQYF

clone size: NA
V gene: TRBV10-3
J gene: TRBJ2-7
D gene: TRBD2
CDR3 DNA: TGTGCCATCAGTGAGCCGGGCCAACACAGGACTAGCGGGAGTCTCTACGAGCAGTACTTC
CDR3 protein: CAISEPGQHRTSGSLYEQYF

clone size: NA
V gene: TRBV19
J gene: TRBJ2-7
D gene: TRBD1
CDR3 DNA: TGTGCCAGTAGTGTCGGGACAGAATCCTACGAGCAGTACTTC
CDR3 protein: CASSVGTESYEQYF

clone size: NA
V gene: TRBV18
J gene: TRBJ2-1
D gene: TRBD1
CDR3 DNA: TGTGCCAGCTCAATCCGAGGGACAGGCAATGAGCAGTTCTTC
CDR3 protein: CASSIRGTGNEQFF

clone size: once
V gene: TRBV9
J gene: TRBJ1-1
D gene: NA
CDR3 DNA: TGTGCCAGCAGCGTAGGAGACAGGAACACTGAAGCTTTCTTT
CDR3 protein: CASSVGDRNTEAFF

clone size: NA
V gene: TRBV29-1
J gene: TRBJ2-2
D gene: TRBD1
CDR3 DNA: TGCAGCGTTGAGTCTTCCGGGACAGGGGTTACCGGGGAGCTGTTTTTT
CDR3 protein: CSVESSGTGVTGELFF

clone size: NA
V gene: TRBV4-2
J gene: TRBJ2-3
D gene: TRBD2
CDR3 DNA: TGTGCCAGCAGCCAAGACGGGGGGTGGGCAGATACGCAGTATTTT
CDR3 protein: CASSQDGGWADTQYF

clone size: NA
V gene: TRBV18
J gene: TRBJ2-4
D gene: TRBD1
CDR3 DNA: TGTGCCAGCTCACCGCGGGACAGGGCGTTCGAATACATTCAGTACTTC
CDR3 protein: CASSPRDRAFEYIQYF

clone size: NA
V gene: TRBV7-2
J gene: TRBJ2-1
D gene: TRBD2
CDR3 DNA: TGTGCCAGCAGCTTAGGGACTAGCCGAGGCAATGAGCAGTTCTTC
CDR3 protein: CASSLGTSRGNEQFF

clone size: NA
V gene: TRBV5-4
J gene: TRBJ2-1
D gene: TRBD2
CDR3 DNA: TGTGCCAGCAGCCTGGGGACTAGCGGAAAAAATGAGCAGTTCTTC
CDR3 protein: CASSLGTSGKNEQFF

clone size: NA
V gene: TRBV27
J gene: TRBJ2-7
D gene: TRBD1
CDR3 DNA: TGTGCCAGCAGTCAGGACAGGGGGTATTACGAGCGGTACTTC
CDR3 protein: CASSQDRGYYERYF

clone size: few
V gene: TRBV27
J gene: TRBJ1-2
D gene: NA
CDR3 DNA: TGTGCCAGCAGTTCCCAACGACAGGTGGTCAACTATGGCTACACCTTC
CDR3 protein: CASSSQRQVVNYGYTF

clone size: NA
V gene: TRBV18
J gene: TRBJ1-2
D gene: NA
CDR3 DNA: TGTGCCAGCTCACCACAGGAGCACTATGGCTACACCTTC
CDR3 protein: CASSPQEHYGYTF

clone size: once
V gene: TRBV11-2
J gene: TRBJ2-5
D gene: TRBD2
CDR3 DNA: TGTGCCAGCAGCAAAAGACTAGCCGGGGAAGAGACCCAGTACTTC
CDR3 protein: CASSKRLAGEETQYF

clone size: NA
V gene: TRBV10-1
J gene: TRBJ2-7
D gene: TRBD1
CDR3 DNA: TGCGCCAGCAGCAAAGGGACAGGGGTCACCTACGAGCAGTACTTC
CDR3 protein: CASSKGTGVTYEQYF

clone size: NA
V gene: TRBV5-1
J gene: TRBJ2-1
D gene: NA
CDR3 DNA: TGCGCCAGCAGCCTTAATCAGGATGAGCAGTTCTTC
CDR3 protein: CASSLNQDEQFF

clone size: NA
V gene: TRBV7-2
J gene: TRBJ2-3
D gene: TRBD1
CDR3 DNA: TGTGCCAGCAGCTGGGACAGGGAGTGGGAGAAGTATTTT
CDR3 protein: CASSWDREWEKYF

clone size: NA
V gene: TRBV6-5
J gene: TRBJ2-3
D gene: TRBD2
CDR3 DNA: TGTGCCAGCAGCGCACGGGAGGTTGGGGCAGATACGCAGTATTTT
CDR3 protein: CASSAREVGADTQYF

clone size: NA
V gene: TRBV5-1
J gene: TRBJ1-1
D gene: TRBD1
CDR3 DNA: TGCGCCAGCAGACCCATACAGGGGACTCTTTCAGATCGCACTGAAGCTTTCTTT
CDR3 protein: CASRPIQGTLSDRTEAFF

clone size: NA
V gene: TRBV7-9
J gene: TRBJ2-7
D gene: NA
CDR3 DNA: TGTGCCAGCAGCTTAGTGCAGGGAGGCTACGAGCAGTACTTC
CDR3 protein: CASSLVQGGYEQYF

clone size: NA
V gene: TRBV27
J gene: TRBJ2-7
D gene: NA
CDR3 DNA: TGTGCCAGCAGTTTCGGCGGGGCTGATTACGAGCAGTACTTC
CDR3 protein: CASSFGGADYEQYF

clone size: NA
V gene: TRBV5-6
J gene: TRBJ1-2
D gene: NA
CDR3 DNA: TGTGCCAGCAGCTTGGGCGGGGTTAGGTATGGCTACACCTTC
CDR3 protein: CASSLGGVRYGYTF

clone size: NA
V gene: TRBV29-1
J gene: TRBJ2-7
D gene: TRBD2
CDR3 DNA: TGCAGCGTTCGGACTAGCGGGAGCTTTTACGAGCAGTACTTC
CDR3 protein: CSVRTSGSFYEQYF

clone size: NA
V gene: TRBV5-4
J gene: TRBJ1-3
D gene: TRBD1
CDR3 DNA: TGTGCCAGCAGCAATAGGGCAGGGGGAGACACCATATATTTT
CDR3 protein: CASSNRAGGDTIYF

clone size: NA
V gene: TRBV2
J gene: TRBJ1-1
D gene: NA
CDR3 DNA: TGTGCCAGCAGTGGGACAACCTCGAACACTGAAGCTTTCTTT
CDR3 protein: CASSGTTSNTEAFF

clone size: NA
V gene: TRBV9
J gene: TRBJ1-3
D gene: NA
CDR3 DNA: TGTGCCAGCAGCCTAGACAGTATCTCTGGAAACACCATATATTTT
CDR3 protein: CASSLDSISGNTIYF

clone size: NA
V gene: TRBV11-2
J gene: TRBJ2-3
D gene: TRBD2
CDR3 DNA: TGTGCCAGCAGCTTAGTAGCGGGAGGGACAGATACGCAGTATTTT
CDR3 protein: CASSLVAGGTDTQYF

clone size: NA
V gene: TRBV2
J gene: TRBJ1-6
D gene: NA
CDR3 DNA: TGTGCCAGCAGAGAGGGCGCCTGGGGGGGTTCACCCCTCCACTTT
CDR3 protein: CASREGAWGGSPLHF

clone size: NA
V gene: TRBV11-3
J gene: TRBJ1-1
D gene: NA
CDR3 DNA: TGTGCCAGCAGTGCAGGGACTTTAAACACTGAAGCTTTCTTT
CDR3 protein: CASSAGTLNTEAFF

clone size: NA
V gene: TRBV21-1
J gene: TRBJ1-2
D gene: NA
CDR3 DNA: TGTGCCAGCAGCAAAGTCAAAGACAGGGGGAACTATGGCTACACCTTC
CDR3 protein: CASSKVKDRGNYGYTF

clone size: NA
V gene: TRBV7-9
J gene: TRBJ2-1
D gene: NA
CDR3 DNA: TGTGCCATCGACCTACGGCCAGGCAATGAGCAGTTCTTC
CDR3 protein: CAIDLRPGNEQFF

clone size: NA
V gene: TRBV6-6
J gene: TRBJ2-7
D gene: NA
CDR3 DNA: TGTGCCAGCAGCCCTTACGGAGGGGCCTCCTACGAGCAGTACTTC
CDR3 protein: CASSPYGGASYEQYF

clone size: NA
V gene: TRBV6-1
J gene: TRBJ2-7
D gene: NA
CDR3 DNA: TGTGCCAGCACCGAGAGACAGCAACTCTCCTACGAGCAGTACTTC
CDR3 protein: CASTERQQLSYEQYF

clone size: NA
V gene: TRBV5-5
J gene: TRBJ1-2
D gene: TRBD1
CDR3 DNA: TGTGCCAGCAGCTTGGCAATTGGACAGGGCTTCGGAGGCTACACCTTC
CDR3 protein: CASSLAIGQGFGGYTF

clone size: once
V gene: TRBV7-2
J gene: TRBJ2-1
D gene: TRBD1
CDR3 DNA: TGTGCCAGCAGCTTAGGCGACAGGGCTAGGGGGGAGCAGTTCTTC
CDR3 protein: CASSLGDRARGEQFF

clone size: NA
V gene: TRBV2
J gene: TRBJ2-2
D gene: TRBD1
CDR3 DNA: TGTGCCAGCAGTGAAGCGCTTCGACAGGGGAATCTGTTTTTT
CDR3 protein: CASSEALRQGNLFF

clone size: NA
V gene: TRBV7-9
J gene: TRBJ1-1
D gene: TRBD1
CDR3 DNA: TGTTCCAGCAGCGCCCAGAAGGGGGCGGGGAACACTGAAGCTTTCTTT
CDR3 protein: CSSSAQKGAGNTEAFF

clone size: NA
V gene: TRBV27
J gene: TRBJ1-5
D gene: TRBD1
CDR3 DNA: TGTGCCAGCAGTCCTATAGTTGCGGGACAGGGGGCCGGTAGCAATCAGCCCCAGCATTTT
CDR3 protein: CASSPIVAGQGAGSNQPQHF